The entry below describes one TCR beta chain. This entry comes from a study of T cell responses to AZD1222 COVID-19 vaccine. V was shortened by 7 bases and J by 6 bases, with 10 bases between the two germline ends. This CDR3 comprises 11 residues. The germline V gene has CDR1 LNHDA and CDR2 SQIVND (reference sequence). The data were produced by immunoSEQ multiplex PCR, yet TCRdb's version contains in-frame clones alone and is incomplete. The sample consists of tens of thousands of clones, over 80% of them appearing once. The chain links TRBV19 to TRBJ2-7, with D perhaps assigned TRBD1 or TRBD2 (6 bases each). The clonotype comes from an adult in good health. The starting material was peripheral blood, obtained on day 0 of MenACWY control vaccination. The CDR3: CASIQGGEQYF. The CDR3 DNA follows: TGTGCCAGTATACAGGGAGGCGAGCAGTACTTC.